This T cell receptor (beta chain) was retrieved from a study of PD-L1 blockade in urothelial cancer. Study in general: The median T cell count in blood samples was more than 140,000.

Profiled with immunoSEQ multiplex PCR; TCRdb holds only in-frame clones, not every one. The profile covers tens of thousands of clones, with about 91% appearing a single time and about 0.94% taken by the ten largest. Specified time point: peripheral blood 6 weeks after treatment start. This clone appeared once. The CDR3 has 16 residues. With 3 bases clipped from V and 4 bases from J, the junction kept 6 bases outside the gene matches. Per the germline V gene, CDR1 is SEHNR and CDR2 is FQNEAQ (reference sequence). Material: PBMCs, obtained around atezolizumab (anti-PD-L1) treatment. The V and J genes are TRBV7-9 and TRBJ2-2; TRBD1 matches at 9 bases. The TCR sequence derives from a woman aged 80 or over with urothelial cancer. In nucleotides, the CDR3 is TGTGCCAGCAGCTTGGGACAGGGAACCTCCACCGGGGAGCTGTTTTTT. Its translation is CASSLGQGTSTGELFF.